The clone carrying this TCR beta chain was counted between two and nine times. No antigen is known for it. The data originate from a study of T cell responses to AZD1222 COVID-19 vaccine. Study outcomes and limitations: Vaccination with two AZD1222 doses was followed by a rise in Spike-specific TCR breadth and depth. Donors were mostly white British, more females; clonal diversity possibly underestimated.

Repertoires were generated with immunoSEQ multiplex PCR, while TCRdb's copy carries only in-frame clones and drops some. The sample records tens of thousands of clones, around 89% being singletons. Germline assignment: CDR1 LGHDT and CDR2 YNNKEL (reference sequence). This CDR3 contains 14 residues. Trimming at V came to 4 bases and at J to 7 bases, leaving 5 bases not matched to a gene. The sequencing used peripheral blood, collected 28 days after the second AZD1222 dose. This clonotype originated in an adult who received the AZD1222 COVID-19 vaccine. The genes are TRBV3-1 (or the pseudogene TRBV3-2) and TRBJ2-2, with 8 bases that match TRBD2. The CDR3 sequence is CASSRTSRDGELFF. Written as DNA, the CDR3 is TGTGCCAGCAGCCGGACTAGCAGGGACGGGGAGCTGTTTTTT.